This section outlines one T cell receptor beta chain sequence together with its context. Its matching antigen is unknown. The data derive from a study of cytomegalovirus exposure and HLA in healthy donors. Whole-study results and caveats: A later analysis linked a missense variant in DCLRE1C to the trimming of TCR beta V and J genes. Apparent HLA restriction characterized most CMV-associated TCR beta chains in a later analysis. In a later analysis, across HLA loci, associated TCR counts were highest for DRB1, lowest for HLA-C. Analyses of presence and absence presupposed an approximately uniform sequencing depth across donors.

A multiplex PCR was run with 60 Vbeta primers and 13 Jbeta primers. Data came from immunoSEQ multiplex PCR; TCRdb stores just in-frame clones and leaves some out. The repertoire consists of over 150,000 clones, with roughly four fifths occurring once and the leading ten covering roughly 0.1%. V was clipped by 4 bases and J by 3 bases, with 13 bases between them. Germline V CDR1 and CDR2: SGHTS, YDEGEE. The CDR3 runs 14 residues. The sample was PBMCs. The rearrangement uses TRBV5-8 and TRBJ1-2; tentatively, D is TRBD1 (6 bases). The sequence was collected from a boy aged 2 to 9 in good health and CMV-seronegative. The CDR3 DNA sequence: TGTGCCAGCAGCCGCTTGGGGGCCGACTATGGCTACACCTTC. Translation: CASSRLGADYGYTF. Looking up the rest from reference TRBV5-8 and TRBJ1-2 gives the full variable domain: EAGVTQSPTHLIKTRGQQATLRCSPISGHTSVYWYQQALGLGLQFLLWYDEGEERNRGNFPPRFSGRQFPNYSSELNVNALELEDSALYLCASSRLGADYGYTFGSGTRLTVV.